The source of this TCR beta chain is a study of blood T cells in healthy people across ages. Losses at the gene ends were 7 bases for V and 14 bases for J; bases not matched to a gene: 19. This CDR3 has 15 amino acids. A sample-barcoded 5' primer and a J-beta primer mix were used in a second PCR of about 6 to 11 cycles. TCRdb re-called the 5' RACE reads with MiXCR, one entry per CDR3 protein. The sample includes fewer than 950,000 distinct CDR3 sequences, roughly 53% of them seen just once. This sequence originates from an elderly man in good health. The sequencing input was blood. This sequence joins TRBV12-3 or TRBV12-4 and TRBJ2-3, with 9 bases matching TRBD2. CDR3: CASKGTSSAHRYAYF. The CDR3 nucleotides are TGTGCCAGCAAGGGGACTAGCTCGGCGCACAGATACGCGTATTTT.